The clone carrying this TCR beta chain was observed a few times. The sequenced template was cDNA made from the entire isolated RNA. TCRdb keeps only in-frame clones here, not all; method: immunoSEQ multiplex PCR. The repertoire holds a few hundred thousand clones, with 25% to 30% as singletons. These data belong to a study of beta chain features in type 1 diabetes. This TCR was sampled from a young man in good health. Sequencing was carried out using central memory CD4+ T cells from blood.

The CDR3 coding sequence is TGCGCCAGCAGCCACGGGGTGTACGAGCAGTACTTC. As protein: CASSHGVYEQYF. J is TRBJ2-7 and V is TRBV23-1; possible D gene TRBD2, 5 bases. TRBV23-1 is treated as an ORF (open reading frame) with a function not yet certain. The V and J ends lost 6 bases and 4 bases respectively, with 10 bases between them. The CDR3 runs 12 residues.